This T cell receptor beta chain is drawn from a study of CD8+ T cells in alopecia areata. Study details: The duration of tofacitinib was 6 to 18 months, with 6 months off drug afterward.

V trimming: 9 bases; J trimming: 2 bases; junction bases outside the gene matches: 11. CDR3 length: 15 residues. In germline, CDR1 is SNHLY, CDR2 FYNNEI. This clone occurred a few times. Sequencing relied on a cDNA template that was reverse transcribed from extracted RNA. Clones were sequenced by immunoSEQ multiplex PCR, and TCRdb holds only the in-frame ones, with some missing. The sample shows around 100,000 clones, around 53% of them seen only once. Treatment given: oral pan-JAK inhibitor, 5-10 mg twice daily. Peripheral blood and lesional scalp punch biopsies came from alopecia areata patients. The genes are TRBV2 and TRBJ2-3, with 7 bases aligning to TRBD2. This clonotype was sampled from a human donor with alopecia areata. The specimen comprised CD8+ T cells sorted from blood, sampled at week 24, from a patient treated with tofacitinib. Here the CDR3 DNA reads TGTGCCAGACAACTGGGCGGGGGAGACACAGATACGCAGTATTTT. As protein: CARQLGGGDTDTQYF.